This TCR beta chain was observed in a study of blood T cell repertoires in COVID-19. Study in general: Acute and convalescent COVID-19 specimens originated in the United States, Italy and Spain. PBMCs, B-cell-depleted T cells, or T cells were the source of the cDNA or gDNA that made up the material.

The V gene's germline CDR1 is SNHLY and CDR2 FYNNEI. The junction had 4 bases not matched to a gene; V was cut back by 7 bases and J by 1 base. The length of the CDR3 is 14 residues. Original processing notes: Amplification of reference gene primers was used by the study to estimate nucleated cell counts. Profiling relied on immunoSEQ multiplex PCR, and the TCRdb table lists in-frame clones only, not all of them. V, J and clone size were drawn from that table, and D and trimming were deduced from the DNA. The sample has 120,000 or so clones, 84% seen once. This TCR derives from a woman in her twenties or thirties who had recovered from COVID-19. The genes are TRBV2 and TRBJ2-1; TRBD2 aligns across 7 bases. Material for sequencing was peripheral blood. The CDR3 DNA reads as TGTGCCAGCATTCCTAGCGGATCCTACAATGAGCAGTTCTTC. It encodes CASIPSGSYNEQFF.